In its sample, the clone carrying this T cell receptor (beta chain) was seen a few times. Its antigen is undetermined. These data originate in a study of T-cell memory formation after mild COVID-19. At the level of the study: TCR clusters were mostly donor specific. Findings of the study overall: Later expanders leaned CD4+, whereas clones that contracted between day 15 and 85 were balanced CD4/CD8. Pre-infection memory carried some responding clones, suggesting that cross-reactive memory joined.

V shed 5 bases, J shed 4 bases, and the junction held 8 bases outside the gene matches. The CDR3 runs 15 residues. TCRdb used MiXCR to reprocess the 5' RACE reads, holding one entry per CDR3 protein. The sample includes hundreds of thousands of distinct CDR3 sequences, about a fifth of them seen just once. Sequencing was performed on PBMCs or a T cell subset sorted from them (not recorded which). The source of this sequence is an adult woman who had mild COVID-19 (a few samples of this study predate the infection). Cell type and time point are not known. This chain links TRBV12-3 or TRBV12-4 with TRBJ2-1, with 7 bases lining up with TRBD2. The CDR3 nucleotides are TGTGCCAGCAGTAACCGGGACTACATGTACAATGAGCAGTTCTTC. This sequence encodes CASSNRDYMYNEQFF.